This entry lists 20 T cell receptor beta chains sequenced from one sample in a study of naive and memory T cell subsets. Both TRBC1 and TRBC2 were covered by a beta constant-region primer of two equimolar oligonucleotides. Four rounds of PCR amplified the ligated cDNA using nested alpha and beta constant-region primers plus SP2. TCRdb re-called the UMI-ligation and nested PCR reads through MiXCR, storing one row per CDR3 protein. The sample gives 140,000 to 150,000 distinct CDR3 sequences, 22% of which show up once; 0.11% is in the top ten. Their target antigens are unknown. General observations from the study: A few larger clonotypes appeared in naive repertoires, especially CD8, possibly memory cells re-expressing CD45RA.

Specimen: naive CD4+ T cells from blood. All receptors come from a human donor in good health.

This clonotype appeared a few times. This rearrangement joins TRBV6-6 to TRBJ2-1, with TRBD2 identical over 8 bases. V shed 2 bases and J 13 bases; nucleotides not matched to a gene: 10. The CDR3 is 14 amino acids. Germline V gene sequence: CDR1 MNHNY, CDR2 SVGAGI (reference sequence). In nucleotides, the CDR3 is TGTGCCAGCAGTTACCTGGCCGGGGGGGCCCTCCAGTTCTTC. This gives the protein CASSYLAGGALQFF.

V gene TRBV6-5 combines with J gene TRBJ1-1; D perhaps matches TRBD1 (6 bases). Trimming pared 6 bases from V and 3 bases from J, leaving 17 bases between. Germline lookup yields CDR1 MNHEY and CDR2 SVGAGI. The CDR3 has 15 residues. CDR3 DNA: TGTGCCAGCAGCGATCACAGGGTTGGTGACACTGAAGCTTTCTTT. It codes for CASSDHRVGDTEAFF.

The chain recombines TRBV6-5 with TRBJ2-7; TRBD2 matches 7 bases. This CDR3 comprises 13 residues. Per germline, CDR1 MNHEY and CDR2 SVGAGI. V lost 8 bases, J lost 3 bases, and 7 bases stayed unmatched. Written as DNA, the CDR3 is TGTGCCAGCTCAAAAGCGGGAAACTACGAGCAGTACTTC. This codes for CASSKAGNYEQYF.

The chain is built from TRBV28 and TRBJ2-7, with TRBD1 identical over 7 bases. The V gene end was trimmed by 8 bases and the J gene end by 5 bases; junction bases not matched to a gene: 9. Germline CDR1 reads MDHEN; CDR2 reads SYDVKM. This CDR3 spans 13 amino acids. CDR3 in DNA: TGTGCCAGCTTAGGGGGACAGTTCCACGAGCAGTACTTC. This sequence encodes CASLGGQFHEQYF.

The chain has TRBV12-3 or TRBV12-4 and TRBJ1-3, with 7 bases identical to TRBD1. The CDR3 contains 15 residues. Losses at the gene ends were 6 bases for V and 0 bases for J; bases not matched to a gene: 5. Here the CDR3 DNA reads TGTGCCAGCAGCCGGGACAGCATCTCTGGAAACACCATATATTTT. Residues: CASSRDSISGNTIYF.

This clonotype came up a few times. V gene TRBV12-3 or TRBV12-4 combines with J gene TRBJ1-1; a possible D gene is TRBD1 (5 bases). The V end lost 5 bases, the J end lost 3 bases, and 13 bases lay between the germline ends. This CDR3 comprises 14 residues. Here the CDR3 DNA reads TGTGCCAGCAGTCCAGGGATGACTTACACTGAAGCTTTCTTT. It is translated as CASSPGMTYTEAFF.

V gene TRBV11-3 combines with J gene TRBJ2-7, with D possibly matching TRBD1 (6 bases). Trimming took off 5 bases at V and 3 bases at J, with 14 bases between the two ends. The CDR3 is made up of 14 amino acids. Germline loops: CDR1 SGHNT, CDR2 YENEEA. The CDR3 loop reads CASSLNGQNYEQYF. The CDR3 DNA follows: TGTGCCAGCAGCCTGAATGGACAGAACTACGAGCAGTACTTC. Supplemented by reference TRBV11-3 and TRBJ2-7, the full variable domain reads EAGVVQSPRYKIIEKKQPVAFWCNPISGHNTLYWYLQNLGQGPELLIRYENEEAVDDSQLPKDRFSAERLKGVDSTLKIQPAELGDSAVYLCASSLNGQNYEQYFGPGTRLTVT.

The table lists this clonotype with a few counts. The chain couples TRBV6-2 or TRBV6-3 to TRBJ1-5; maybe TRBD1 (6 bases). This CDR3 is 12 amino acids long. Germline V CDR1 and CDR2: MNHEY, SVGEGT. Deletions cut 6 bases from V and 7 bases from J, with 10 bases between. Here the CDR3 reads CASRDSSQPQHF. CDR3 DNA: TGTGCCAGCAGGGACAGTTCGCAGCCCCAGCATTTT.

This clonotype has a count of ten or more. This chain connects TRBV7-2 to TRBJ2-3; D remains unclear. The germline CDR1 and CDR2 sequences are SGHTA and FQGNSA. Deletions cut 1 base from V and 7 bases from J, with 18 bases between. The CDR3 runs 16 residues. The CDR3 reads CASSLGVTGPSNTQYF. CDR3 in DNA: TGTGCCAGCAGCTTAGGGGTTACTGGCCCGTCGAATACGCAGTATTTT. Together with reference TRBV7-2 and TRBJ2-3, the CDR3 gives the full variable domain: GAGVSQSPSNKVTEKGKDVELRCDPISGHTALYWYRQSLGQGLEFLIYFQGNSAPDKSGLPSDRFSAERTGGSVSTLTIQRTQQEDSAVYLCASSLGVTGPSNTQYFGPGTRLTVL.

This clonotype appeared a few times. CDR3 sequence reads: CSASRTGRGEKLFF. The DNA for the CDR3 is TGCAGTGCTAGCCGGACAGGGCGGGGTGAAAAACTGTTTTTT. The chain uses TRBV20-1 and TRBJ1-4; TRBD1 agrees at 8 bases. Germline assignment: CDR1 DFQATT and CDR2 SNEGSKA (reference sequence). CDR3 size: 14 residues. V gave up 3 bases and J gave up 7 bases; unmatched junction bases: 7.

The table lists this clonotype with a few counts. The J gene is TRBJ1-1, the V gene TRBV2; D uncertain. The CDR3 loop spans 12 amino acids. The ends were cut back, 8 bases at V and 0 bases at J, with 7 bases in the middle. Germline V gene data show CDR1 as SNHLY and CDR2 as FYNNEI. The CDR3 protein is CASWALNTEAFF. The DNA of the CDR3 is TGTGCCAGCTGGGCGCTGAACACTGAAGCTTTCTTT.

This clonotype was seen a few times. V usage is TRBV12-3 or TRBV12-4 and J usage is TRBJ1-1, with TRBD1 as a possible D gene (6 bases). The ends were cut back, 6 bases at V and 3 bases at J, with 17 bases in the middle. This CDR3 has 15 residues. The CDR3 nucleotides read TGTGCCAGCAGAAAAACAAACCAGGGGCACACTGAAGCTTTCTTT. Protein: CASRKTNQGHTEAFF.

This clonotype has a count of ten or more. At one boundary the junction diverges from the germline segment, which might be a read error. This chain joins TRBV11-2 and TRBJ2-7; D perhaps matches TRBD2 (5 bases). The CDR3 length is 16 residues. From germline, CDR1 is SGHAT and CDR2 FQNNGV. The CDR3 coding sequence is TGTGCCAGTAGCTCTAGCAGAAACCTAATCTTCTACGAGCAGTACTTC. Translating it yields CASSSSRNLIFYEQYF.

This clonotype was observed many times. The chain uses TRBV19 and TRBJ1-6, with TRBD1 as a possible D gene (6 bases). Per germline, CDR1 LNHDA and CDR2 SQIVND (reference sequence). This CDR3 spans 14 amino acids. Trimming stripped 7 bases from V and 9 bases from J, with 16 bases between. The chain's CDR3 is CASTEGGSASPLHF. CDR3 coding DNA: TGTGCCAGTACCGAGGGGGGGAGCGCTTCACCCCTCCACTTT.

The rearrangement links TRBV28 to TRBJ2-2; no reliable D call. The germline gives CDR1 MDHEN, CDR2 SYDVKM. V lost 4 bases and J 1 base, leaving 10 bases between the germline ends. The CDR3 sequence is 15 residues long. DNA for the CDR3: TGTGCCAGCAGTTCCCGGGCTAGGAACACCGGGGAGCTGTTTTTT. It translates to CASSSRARNTGELFF.

A few counts support this clonotype. The rearrangement uses TRBV5-1 and TRBJ2-1, with 7 bases aligning to TRBD1. This CDR3 region has 16 residues. The trim removed 3 bases at V and 4 bases at J, leaving 10 bases unmatched. The germline V gene has CDR1 SGHRS and CDR2 YFSETQ. This CDR3 is CASSWGQTARYNEQFF. CDR3 bases: TGCGCCAGCAGCTGGGGACAGACAGCGAGGTACAATGAGCAGTTCTTC.

This clonotype was found a few times. The rearrangement joins TRBV9 to TRBJ2-2; 7 bases map to TRBD1. There are 15 residues in the CDR3. V trimming: 4 bases; J trimming: 2 bases; junction bases outside the gene matches: 5. Germline CDR1 is SGDLS and CDR2 is YYNGEE. The CDR3 DNA reads as TGTGCCAGCAGCACCAGGGACAGAAACACCGGGGAGCTGTTTTTT. It codes for CASSTRDRNTGELFF.

This clonotype has at least ten counts. The rearrangement links TRBV7-9 to TRBJ1-1, with D unresolved. The CDR3 sequence is 12 residues long. Per the germline V gene, CDR1 is SEHNR and CDR2 is FQNEAQ (reference sequence). V lost 5 bases and J 7 bases, leaving 11 bases between the germline ends. The CDR3 here is CASSGGVNEAFF. CDR3 DNA sequence: TGTGCCAGCAGCGGAGGTGTCAATGAAGCTTTCTTT. Together with reference TRBV7-9 and TRBJ1-1, the CDR3 gives the full variable domain: DTGVSQNPRHKITKRGQNVTFRCDPISEHNRLYWYRQTLGQGPEFLTYFQNEAQLEKSRLLSDRFSAERPKGSFSTLEIQRTEQGDSAMYLCASSGGVNEAFFGQGTRLTVV.

V usage is TRBV18 and J usage is TRBJ2-1; 7 nucleotides agree with TRBD1. This CDR3 contains 19 residues. The germline V gene encodes CDR1 KGHSH and CDR2 LQKENI. With 5 bases clipped from V and 0 bases from J, the junction kept 16 bases outside the gene matches. CDR3 coding DNA: TGTGCCAGCTCAGCCCTCGGCGCCGCACAGGGGAGCTCCTACAATGAGCAGTTCTTC. Translating gives CASSALGAAQGSSYNEQFF.

This chain connects TRBV27 to TRBJ2-6; 9 bases fit TRBD1. With V trimmed by 8 bases and J by 4 bases, 6 bases remained unmatched. The CDR3 covers 15 residues. The germline CDR1 and CDR2 sequences are MNHEY and SMNVEV (reference sequence). The CDR3 DNA reads as TGTGCCAGCGGGGACAGGGTGGCCGGGGCCAACGTCCTGACTTTC. Encoded protein: CASGDRVAGANVLTF.